These 14 T cell receptor beta chains were all obtained from the same sample, sequenced in a study of liver allograft versus peripheral blood T cells. As for the study in general: Transplanted-liver and recipient peripheral blood T cell receptor repertoires were compared.

TCRdb re-called the reads with MiXCR, one entry per CDR3 protein. The sample consists of around 2,000 distinct CDR3 sequences, approximately 20% of them appearing once. All receptors come from a human patient who had a liver transplant. The graft donor may be the source of some T cells.

This chain uses TRBV2 with TRBJ2-7; the match to TRBD2 covers 10 bases. This CDR3 is 18 amino acids long. V shed 7 bases and J 2 bases; nucleotides not matched to a gene: 17. Germline-derived CDR1 and CDR2 are SNHLY and FYNNEI. CDR3 sequence reads: CASTDPPSGGPTAYEQYF. DNA for the CDR3: TGTGCCAGCACCGACCCTCCTAGCGGGGGCCCCACAGCCTACGAGCAGTACTTC.

The chain is built from TRBV15 and TRBJ2-1, with D unclear. Germline loops: CDR1 LNHNV, CDR2 YYDKDF (reference sequence). The CDR3 has 14 residues. Trimming took 0 bases from V and 7 from J, leaving 10 bases between them. Here the CDR3 DNA reads TGTGCCACCAGCAGAGATAGGTCCGGGAATGAGCAGTTCTTC. Encoded protein: CATSRDRSGNEQFF.

This clonotype showed up just a few times. The chain uses TRBV15 and TRBJ1-5; tentative D call: TRBD1 (6 bases). CDR3 length equals 15 residues. The V gene lost 0 bases and the J gene lost 7 bases, with 13 bases spanning the gap. CDR1 is LNHNV, CDR2 YYDKDF, per germline (reference sequence). Here the CDR3 reads CATSRDEEGEQPQHF. The CDR3 DNA reads TGTGCCACCAGCAGAGATGAGGAGGGGGAACAGCCCCAGCATTTT.

The chain employs TRBV5-6 and TRBJ1-1, with D perhaps TRBD1 (5 bases). The CDR3 totals 11 residues. Between the trimmed V and J ends, which lost 1 base and 11 bases, there was a span of 9 bases. Germline loops: CDR1 SGHDT, CDR2 YYEEEE. The CDR3 region is CASSLMGEAFF. DNA of the CDR3: TGTGCCAGCAGCTTGATGGGGGAGGCTTTCTTT.

By frequency in the sample, this clonotype is medium-sized. The V and J genes are TRBV10-3 and TRBJ1-2; D is undetermined. The V and J ends lost 0 bases and 5 bases respectively, with 10 bases between them. The CDR3 loop spans 14 amino acids. CDR1 and CDR2 from the germline V gene are ENHRY and SYGVKD. The CDR3 spells CAISESRTVYGYTF. The CDR3 DNA follows: TGTGCCATCAGTGAGTCGAGGACGGTATATGGCTACACCTTC.

This sequence joins TRBV5-4 and TRBJ2-3, with D hard to call. Germline loops: CDR1 SGHNT, CDR2 YYREEE (reference sequence). The CDR3 length is 13 residues. V was shortened by 4 bases and J by 4 bases, with 10 bases between the two germline ends. CDR3 bases: TGTGCCAGCAGCCTTAGCCCCCCAGATACGCAGTATTTT. Translating gives CASSLSPPDTQYF. The full variable domain, its missing parts supplied by reference TRBV5-4 and TRBJ2-3, is ETGVTQSPTHLIKTRGQQVTLRCSSQSGHNTVSWYQQALGQGPQFIFQYYREEENGRGNFPPRFSGLQFPNYSSELNVNALELDDSALYLCASSLSPPDTQYFGPGTRLTVL.

Relative to its sample, this clonotype is medium-sized. The CDR3 DNA sequence: TGTGCCAGCAGCTTAGGTAGTGGAAGATCGGGACAGAGCTATGGCTACACCTTC. Translating it yields CASSLGSGRSGQSYGYTF. V usage is TRBV7-9 and J usage is TRBJ1-2; 7 positions match TRBD1. V was clipped by 1 base and J by 4 bases; unmatched bases: 15. In germline, CDR1 is SEHNR, CDR2 FQNEAQ (reference sequence). The CDR3 contains 18 residues. The full variable domain, its missing parts supplied by reference TRBV7-9 and TRBJ1-2, is DTGVSQNPRHKITKRGQNVTFRCDPISEHNRLYWYRQTLGQGPEFLTYFQNEAQLEKSRLLSDRFSAERPKGSFSTLEIQRTEQGDSAMYLCASSLGSGRSGQSYGYTFGSGTRLTVV.

The chain uses TRBV6-5 and TRBJ2-6; TRBD2 is a possible D gene (5 bases). The germline gives CDR1 MNHEY, CDR2 SVGAGI. Trimming shortened V by 1 base and J by 4 bases, and 11 bases separated the two germline ends. The CDR3 is 16 residues long. CDR3 sequence (DNA): TGTGCCAGCAGTTACTTCGGGGAATCCGGGGCCAACGTCCTGACTTTC. This codes for CASSYFGESGANVLTF.

By frequency in the sample, this clonotype is medium-sized. The V and J genes are TRBV19 and TRBJ1-5; D is possibly TRBD1 (5 bases). V gave up 2 bases and J gave up 2 bases, with 10 bases separating them. Germline CDR1 LNHDA, CDR2 SQIVND (reference sequence). CDR3 length: 15 residues. The CDR3 DNA reads TGTGCCAGTAGTATACTGGGGGAAGGCAATCAGCCCCAGCATTTT. Encoded protein: CASSILGEGNQPQHF.

Within the sample, this clonotype is medium-sized. The chain carries TRBV9 and TRBJ1-6; D call uncertain. With 0 bases removed from V and 11 bases from J, the gap between germline ends came to 6 bases. This CDR3 is built from 12 residues. Germline V gives CDR1 SGDLS, CDR2 YYNGEE. CDR3 in DNA: TGTGCCAGCAGCGTAGGCTCACCACCCCTCCACTTT. It is translated as CASSVGSPPLHF.

This clonotype was recorded a few times. The gene calls are TRBV12-3 or TRBV12-4 and TRBJ1-1; D is perhaps TRBD1 (6 bases). The V and J ends lost 5 bases and 8 bases respectively, with 9 bases between them. The CDR3 has 11 amino acids. CDR3 sequence (DNA): TGTGCCAGCAGTCTCGGGACAGAAGCTTTCTTT. It codes for CASSLGTEAFF.

The table lists this clonotype with a few counts. The chain has TRBV20-1 and TRBJ1-2; 7 bases line up with TRBD1. The germline V gene has CDR1 DFQATT and CDR2 SNEGSKA (reference sequence). The trim removed 2 bases at V and 6 bases at J, leaving 9 bases unmatched. This CDR3 spans 14 amino acids. DNA of the CDR3: TGCAGTGCTAGACAAGGGGGCAAGCGTGATGGCTACACCTTC. The encoded protein is CSARQGGKRDGYTF.

In this sample, this clonotype turned up many times. The genes are TRBV20-1 and TRBJ2-7; D is uncertain. Trimming shortened V by 0 bases and J by 0 bases, and 9 bases separated the two germline ends. The CDR3 has 14 residues. Germline assignment: CDR1 DFQATT and CDR2 SNEGSKA (reference sequence). The CDR3 loop reads CSARDPGFSYEQYF. The DNA of the CDR3 is TGCAGTGCTAGAGACCCGGGTTTCTCCTACGAGCAGTACTTC.

This clonotype is medium-sized. The genes are TRBV6-2 or TRBV6-3 and TRBJ1-1; D is unresolved. Trimming took 2 bases from V and 0 from J, leaving 13 bases between them. There are 16 residues in the CDR3. Germline V CDR1 and CDR2: MNHEY, SVGEGT. Here the CDR3 reads CASSYPGNTMNTEAFF. The DNA of the CDR3 is TGTGCCAGCAGTTACCCCGGGAACACCATGAACACTGAAGCTTTCTTT.